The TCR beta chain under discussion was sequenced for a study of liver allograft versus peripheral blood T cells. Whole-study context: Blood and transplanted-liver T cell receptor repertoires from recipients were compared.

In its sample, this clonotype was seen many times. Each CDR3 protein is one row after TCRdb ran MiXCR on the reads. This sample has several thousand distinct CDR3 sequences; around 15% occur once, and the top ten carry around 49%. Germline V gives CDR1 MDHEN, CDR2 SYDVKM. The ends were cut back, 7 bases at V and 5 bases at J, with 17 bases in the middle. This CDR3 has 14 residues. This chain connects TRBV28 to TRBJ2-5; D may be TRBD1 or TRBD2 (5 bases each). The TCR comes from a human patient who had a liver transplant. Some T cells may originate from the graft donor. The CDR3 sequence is CASNLGTWEETQYF. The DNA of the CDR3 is TGTGCCAGCAACTTGGGGACCTGGGAGGAGACCCAGTACTTC. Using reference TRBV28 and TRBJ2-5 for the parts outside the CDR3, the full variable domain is DVKVTQSSRYLVKRTGEKVFLECVQDMDHENMFWYRQDPGLGLRLIYFSYDVKMKEKGDIPEGYSVSREKKERFSLILESASTNQTSMYLCASNLGTWEETQYFGPGTRLLVL.